This is a list of T cell receptor beta chains from one sample in a study of shared T cell receptors in the human thymus. TCRdb's table, derived via immunoSEQ multiplex PCR, lists solely in-frame clones and lacks some. This table holds hundreds of thousands of clones, more than 70% found once. These data are also associated with another study on human thymus T cells.

Sample: thymocytes. These receptors all come from a boy under three years old with a congenital heart defect. The CDR3 runs from the conserved cysteine through the conserved F or W. A D gene is named only where the DNA matches it firmly. The size of a clone is reported for some rows only, either as once, few or many, or as a class for expanded clones.

.,TRBJ1-1,.,TRBV11-2,TGTGCCAGCAGCTTAGATCGTTGGGAGGGAGAAGGATCAAACACTGAAGCTTTCTTT,CASSLDRWEGEGSNTEAFF
.,TRBJ1-4,.,TRBV11-2,TGTGCCAGCAGCTTACACAGGGACAACGCCCCCACTAATGAAAAACTGTTTTTT,CASSLHRDNAPTNEKLFF
.,TRBJ1-5,.,TRBV4-1,TGCGCCAGCAGCCAAGGCCGGGACACGCTTCAGCCCCAGCATTTT,CASSQGRDTLQPQHF
.,TRBJ1-4,.,TRBV6-1,TGTGCCAGCAGTGTCGGCGGTAAAGCAACTAATGAAAAACTGTTTTTT,CASSVGGKATNEKLFF
.,TRBJ2-1,.,TRBV5-6,TGTGCCAGCAGCTTGGAGGGAGTTCTCAATGAGCAGTTCTTC,CASSLEGVLNEQFF
.,TRBJ1-5,few,TRBV27,TGTGCCAGCAGTTCGGTGCCAAGAGTACAGGGAAATAGCAATCAGCCCCAGCATTTT,CASSSVPRVQGNSNQPQHF
.,TRBJ2-1,.,TRBV7-8,TGTGCCAGCAGCTTAATAGTTGTGGGGCTCTCCTACAATGAGCAGTTCTTC,CASSLIVVGLSYNEQFF
TRBD2,TRBJ2-7,.,TRBV6-5,TGTGCCAGCAGTGGTAGCGGGGGCCCCTACGAGCAGTACTTC,CASSGSGGPYEQYF
.,TRBJ1-3,.,TRBV15,TGTGCCACCAGCAGAGGAAGGGCAGGGGTCGGAAACACCATATATTTT,CATSRGRAGVGNTIYF
TRBD1,TRBJ1-6,.,TRBV4-1,TGCGCCAGCAGCCAAGAACTCGACAGGGGGCTTGCCATTAATTCACCCCTCCACTTT,CASSQELDRGLAINSPLHF
.,TRBJ2-7,.,TRBV11-2,TGTGCCAGCAGCCGATGGGGACTCTCCTACGAGCAGTACTTC,CASSRWGLSYEQYF
.,TRBJ2-1,.,TRBV5-4,TGTGCCAGCAGCTTGAGAAGAACCGGTGAGCAGTTCTTC,CASSLRRTGEQFF
.,TRBJ1-1,.,TRBV29-1,TGCAGCGTCAAGGGGGTTTTTGACACTGAAGCTTTCTTT,CSVKGVFDTEAFF
TRBD2,TRBJ2-3,.,TRBV2,TGTGCCAGCAGTGTCGTAGCGGGAGGAACAGATACGCAGTATTTT,CASSVVAGGTDTQYF
.,TRBJ1-1,.,TRBV13,TGTGCCAGCAGCTTAACAGGGAAGACTGAAGCTTTCTTT,CASSLTGKTEAFF
TRBD2,TRBJ2-1,.,TRBV4-1,TGCGCCAGCAGCCACCGACTAGCGGAACTCCGTAATAGCTCCTACAATGAGCAGTTCTTC,CASSHRLAELRNSSYNEQFF
TRBD2,TRBJ2-7,.,TRBV7-2,TGTGCCAGCCGACCCGGGGAGCGGGGGGGCTACGAGCAGTACTTC,CASRPGERGGYEQYF
TRBD1,TRBJ1-5,.,TRBV29-1,TGCAGCGTTGACCCCCTCACAGGGGAAAATCAGCCCCAGCATTTT,CSVDPLTGENQPQHF
.,TRBJ1-5,once,TRBV27,TGTGCCAGCAGTTCGAGGGGGGGCGCGCCGAATCAGCCCCAGCATTTT,CASSSRGGAPNQPQHF
.,TRBJ2-3,.,TRBV4-3,TGCGCCAGCAGCCAAGTAGACGATCCCCGGGGGACGCAGTATTTT,CASSQVDDPRGTQYF
.,TRBJ2-2,.,TRBV9,TGTGCCAGCAGCTCGGGGGGACAGGCCTTAACCGGGGAGCTGTTTTTT,CASSSGGQALTGELFF
TRBD1,TRBJ2-3,.,TRBV12-5,TGTGCTAGTGACCGGACAGGGGCAGATACGCAGTATTTT,CASDRTGADTQYF
TRBD1,TRBJ2-7,few,TRBV19,TGTGCCAGTAGTCGGGACAGGCTCGAGCAGTACTTC,CASSRDRLEQYF
TRBD1,TRBJ2-3,.,TRBV9,TGTGCCAGCAGCGTAGAGACAGGGATAATGGAGGCAGATACGCAGTATTTT,CASSVETGIMEADTQYF
.,TRBJ1-2,.,TRBV29-1,TGCAGCGTTGAACGCCTGGCGGGGGGGGGTGGGGGCTACACCTTC,CSVERLAGGGGGYTF
.,TRBJ2-7,once,TRBV11-2,TGTGCCAGCAGATTTAGGCCATCGCGACGCGAGGACTACGAGCAGTACTTC,CASRFRPSRREDYEQYF
.,TRBJ2-1,.,TRBV4-3,TGCGCCAGCAGCCAAGGTATGGACTCCGACTCCTACAATGAGCAGTTCTTC,CASSQGMDSDSYNEQFF
.,TRBJ2-2,.,TRBV28,TGTGCCAGCAGTTTAAACCGTGAAACTGGAGGATCGTATACGAACACCGGGGAGCTGTTTTTT,CASSLNRETGGSYTNTGELFF
TRBD1,TRBJ1-6,.,TRBV6-1,TGTGCCAGTCGGGACAGGGGGCGATCCCCCCTCCACTTT,CASRDRGRSPLHF
.,TRBJ2-7,.,TRBV10-2,TGCGCCAGCAGTGACCAGGGCGACTACGAGCAGTACTTC,CASSDQGDYEQYF
.,TRBJ1-6,.,TRBV5-1,TGCGCCAGCAGCTTGTGGGGGGACGAGAATTCACCCCTCCACTTT,CASSLWGDENSPLHF
TRBD2,TRBJ2-1,.,TRBV9,TGTGCCAGCAGCAAACGCTCCGGGACTAGCGGGAGTTATGAGCAGTTCTTC,CASSKRSGTSGSYEQFF
.,TRBJ1-2,once,TRBV23-1,TGCGCCAGCAGTCAATCCCCAGGGGACATGACCCCATATAGGGCTAACTATGGCTACACCTTC,CASSQSPGDMTPYRANYGYTF
TRBD2,TRBJ2-3,few,TRBV11-2,TGTGCCAGCAGCCTCGGACTAGCGGAGAGAGGCACAGATACGCAGTATTTT,CASSLGLAERGTDTQYF
TRBD2,TRBJ2-1,.,TRBV28,TGTGCCAGCAGTTCGGGGACTAGCGCGAGCTTTGAGCAGTTCTTC,CASSSGTSASFEQFF
.,TRBJ2-1,once,TRBV30,TGTGCCTGGAGTGGCGTGATCGCCTACAATGAGCAGTTCTTC,CAWSGVIAYNEQFF
.,TRBJ1-5,.,TRBV2,TGTGCCAGCAGTGAAGGGTGGCCGAATCAGCCCCAGCATTTT,CASSEGWPNQPQHF
TRBD2,TRBJ2-5,once,TRBV6-5,TGTGCCAGCAGTTTCGGGACTAGCGGGAACGGGGAGACCCAGTACTTC,CASSFGTSGNGETQYF
.,TRBJ1-2,.,TRBV6-1,TGTGCCAGCAGTGAAGTGGAGAACTTGGACTATGGCTACACCTTC,CASSEVENLDYGYTF
.,TRBJ1-5,.,TRBV18,TGTGCCAGCTCACCAAAGGAGGGTCAGCCCCAGCATTTT,CASSPKEGQPQHF
.,TRBJ1-2,.,TRBV6-5,TGTGCCAGCAGTTACTCGGGGCAGCCGTTCACTTATGGCTACACCTTC,CASSYSGQPFTYGYTF
TRBD2,TRBJ2-2,.,TRBV28,TGTGCCGCGGGGGACGGGGCGAACACCGGGGAGCTGTTTTTT,CAAGDGANTGELFF
TRBD1,TRBJ1-1,.,TRBV28,TGTGCCAGCAGTTTAGCCAGACAGGGGGCTACCGAACGTGAAGCTTTCTTT,CASSLARQGATEREAFF
.,TRBJ2-7,.,TRBV27,TGTGCCAGCAGGGGGCCCTACGAGCAGTACTTC,CASRGPYEQYF
.,TRBJ1-1,.,TRBV4-2,TGTGCCAGCAGCCAAGATTTTAGTCACACTGAAGCTTTCTTT,CASSQDFSHTEAFF
TRBD1,TRBJ1-2,.,TRBV25-1,TGTGCCAGCAGTGAACGGAACAGGGGGTTGGGTGGCTACACCTTC,CASSERNRGLGGYTF
.,TRBJ1-5,.,TRBV27,TGTGCCAGCAGTTTGTACGGGGATAGCAATCAGCCCCAGCATTTT,CASSLYGDSNQPQHF
.,TRBJ2-1,.,TRBV4-3,TGCGCCAGCAGCCAAGATACCACCGATCGGGGTGAGGACAATGAGCAGTTCTTC,CASSQDTTDRGEDNEQFF
TRBD2,TRBJ2-1,.,TRBV9,TGTGCCAGCAGCTTCCCCGTAGGGACTAGCGTTACGTACAATGAGCAGTTCTTC,CASSFPVGTSVTYNEQFF
TRBD1,TRBJ2-5,.,TRBV5-6,TGTGCCAGCAGCCTCCGCTACGACAGGGGCCAGACCCAGTACTTC,CASSLRYDRGQTQYF
TRBD1,TRBJ1-4,.,TRBV18,TGTGCCAGCTCACCCCGGACAGGGGATGAAAAACTGTTTTTT,CASSPRTGDEKLFF
.,TRBJ2-7,.,TRBV5-5,TGTGCCAGCAGCCCTTGCAGGCAGCCCTACGAGCAGTACTTC,CASSPCRQPYEQYF
.,TRBJ2-3,.,TRBV5-1,TGCGCCAGCAGCGTTTCCCAGACTAAACCAGGGGGGAAACCTAAGTCCAGCACAGATACGCAGTATTTT,CASSVSQTKPGGKPKSSTDTQYF